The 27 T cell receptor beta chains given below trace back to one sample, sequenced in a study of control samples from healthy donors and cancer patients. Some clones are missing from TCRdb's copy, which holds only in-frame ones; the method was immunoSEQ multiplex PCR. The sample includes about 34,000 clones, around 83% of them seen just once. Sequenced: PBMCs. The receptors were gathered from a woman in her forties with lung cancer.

This CDR3 is CASSELYKDYGYTF. CDR3 DNA: TGTGCCAGCAGTGAATTGTACAAAGACTATGGCTACACCTTC. V and J are TRBV25-1 and TRBJ1-2; D remains unclear. Trimming shortened V by 1 base and J by 3 bases, and 9 bases separated the two germline ends. This CDR3 contains 14 residues. The V gene's germline CDR1 is MGHDK and CDR2 SYGVNS.

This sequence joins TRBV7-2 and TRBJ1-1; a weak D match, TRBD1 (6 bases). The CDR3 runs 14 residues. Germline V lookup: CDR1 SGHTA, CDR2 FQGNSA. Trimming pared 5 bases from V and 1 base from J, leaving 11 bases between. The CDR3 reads CASSEWTENTEAFF. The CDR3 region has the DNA TGTGCCAGCAGCGAGTGGACAGAGAACACTGAAGCTTTCTTT.

CDR3 nucleotides: TGTGCCAGCAGCTTGGGAGGGGGGGGATTCTACGAGCAGTACTTC. This sequence encodes CASSLGGGGFYEQYF. The chain joins TRBV7-6 to TRBJ2-7, with a weak D call TRBD2 (7 bases). V dropped 3 bases and J dropped 3 bases, with 15 bases sitting between them. Germline assignment: CDR1 SGHVS and CDR2 FNYEAQ. CDR3 length equals 15 residues.

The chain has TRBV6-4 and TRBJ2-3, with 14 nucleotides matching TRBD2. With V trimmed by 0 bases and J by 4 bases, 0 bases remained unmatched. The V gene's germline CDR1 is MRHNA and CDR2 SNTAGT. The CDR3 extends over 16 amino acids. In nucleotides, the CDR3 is TGTGCCAGCAGTGACTCGACTAGCGGGGGGGCAGATACGCAGTATTTT. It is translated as CASSDSTSGGADTQYF.

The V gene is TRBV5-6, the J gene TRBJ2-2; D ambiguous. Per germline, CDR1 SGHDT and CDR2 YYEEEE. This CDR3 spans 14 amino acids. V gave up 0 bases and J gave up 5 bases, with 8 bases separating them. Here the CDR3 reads CASSLGGWTGELFF. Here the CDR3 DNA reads TGTGCCAGCAGCTTGGGGGGTTGGACCGGGGAGCTGTTTTTT.

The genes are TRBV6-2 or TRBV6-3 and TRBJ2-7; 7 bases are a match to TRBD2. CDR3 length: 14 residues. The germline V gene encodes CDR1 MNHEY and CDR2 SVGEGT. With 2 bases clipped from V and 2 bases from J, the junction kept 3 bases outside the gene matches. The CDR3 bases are TGTGCCAGCAGTTACACGGCGGGGGCCTACGAGCAGTACTTC. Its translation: CASSYTAGAYEQYF.

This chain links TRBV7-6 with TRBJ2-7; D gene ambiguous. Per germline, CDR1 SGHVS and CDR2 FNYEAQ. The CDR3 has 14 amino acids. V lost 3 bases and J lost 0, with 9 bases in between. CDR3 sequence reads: CASSLSGGSYEQYF. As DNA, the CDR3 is TGTGCCAGCAGCTTGTCTGGTGGCTCCTACGAGCAGTACTTC.

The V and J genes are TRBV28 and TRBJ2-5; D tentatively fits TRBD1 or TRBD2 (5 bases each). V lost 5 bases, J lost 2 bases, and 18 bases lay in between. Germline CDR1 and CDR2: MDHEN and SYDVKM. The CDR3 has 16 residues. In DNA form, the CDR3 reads TGTGCCAGCAGTCCGACCGGGGCAGGTTTTCAAGAGACCCAGTACTTC. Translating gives CASSPTGAGFQETQYF. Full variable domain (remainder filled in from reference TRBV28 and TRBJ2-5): DVKVTQSSRYLVKRTGEKVFLECVQDMDHENMFWYRQDPGLGLRLIYFSYDVKMKEKGDIPEGYSVSREKKERFSLILESASTNQTSMYLCASSPTGAGFQETQYFGPGTRLLVL.

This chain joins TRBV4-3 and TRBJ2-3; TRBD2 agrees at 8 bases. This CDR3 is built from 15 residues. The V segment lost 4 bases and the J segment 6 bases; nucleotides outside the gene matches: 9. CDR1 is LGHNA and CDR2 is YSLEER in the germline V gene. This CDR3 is CASSPLAGGVDTQYF. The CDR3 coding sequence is TGCGCCAGCAGCCCGCTCGCGGGGGGTGTTGATACGCAGTATTTT.

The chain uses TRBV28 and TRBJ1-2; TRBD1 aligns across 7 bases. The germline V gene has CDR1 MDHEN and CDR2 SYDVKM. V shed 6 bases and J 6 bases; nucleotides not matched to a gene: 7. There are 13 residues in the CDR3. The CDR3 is CASSPDRSDGYTF. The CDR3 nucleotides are TGTGCCAGCAGCCCGGACAGGTCGGATGGCTACACCTTC.

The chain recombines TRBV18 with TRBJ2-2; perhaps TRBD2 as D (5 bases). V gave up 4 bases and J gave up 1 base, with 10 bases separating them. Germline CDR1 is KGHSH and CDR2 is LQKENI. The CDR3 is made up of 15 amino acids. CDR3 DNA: TGTGCCAGCTCACAGGACTTGGGGAACACCGGGGAGCTGTTTTTT. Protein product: CASSQDLGNTGELFF.

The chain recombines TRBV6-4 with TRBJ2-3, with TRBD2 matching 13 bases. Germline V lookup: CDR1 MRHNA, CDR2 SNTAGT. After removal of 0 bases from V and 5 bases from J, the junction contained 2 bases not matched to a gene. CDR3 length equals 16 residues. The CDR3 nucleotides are TGTGCCAGCAGTGACTCAACTAGCGGGGGGGTAGATACGCAGTATTTT. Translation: CASSDSTSGGVDTQYF.

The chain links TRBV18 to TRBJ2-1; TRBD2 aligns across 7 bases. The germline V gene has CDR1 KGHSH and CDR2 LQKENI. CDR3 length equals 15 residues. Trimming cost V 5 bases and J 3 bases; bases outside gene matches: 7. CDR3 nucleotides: TGTGCCAGCTCAACGCGGGGGAACCGCTACAATGAGCAGTTCTTC. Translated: CASSTRGNRYNEQFF.

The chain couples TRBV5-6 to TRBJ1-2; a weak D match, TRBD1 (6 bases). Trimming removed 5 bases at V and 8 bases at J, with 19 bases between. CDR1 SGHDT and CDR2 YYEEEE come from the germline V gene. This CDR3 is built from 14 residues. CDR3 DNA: TGTGCCAGCAGGCCCGGGGGCTCCAATTACGGCTACACCTTC. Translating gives CASRPGGSNYGYTF.

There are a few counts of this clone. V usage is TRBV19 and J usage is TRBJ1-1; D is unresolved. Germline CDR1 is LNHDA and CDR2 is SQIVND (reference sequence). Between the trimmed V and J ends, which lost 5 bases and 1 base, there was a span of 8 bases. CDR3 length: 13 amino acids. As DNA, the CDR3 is TGTGCCAGTAGTCCGACCCAGAACACTGAAGCTTTCTTT. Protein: CASSPTQNTEAFF. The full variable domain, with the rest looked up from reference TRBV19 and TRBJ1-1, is DGGITQSPKYLFRKEGQNVTLSCEQNLNHDAMYWYRQDPGQGLRLIYYSQIVNDFQKGDIAEGYSVSREKKESFPLTVTSAQKNPTAFYLCASSPTQNTEAFFGQGTRLTVV.

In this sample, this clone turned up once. The CDR3 DNA sequence: TGTGCTAGTGGTTCCCGGACGTCTCAAGAGACCCAGTACTTC. Protein product: CASGSRTSQETQYF. J is TRBJ2-5 and V is TRBV12-5; D not resolved. The CDR3 has 14 amino acids. Germline V gene data show CDR1 as LGHNT and CDR2 as FRNRAP. Trimming removed 4 bases from V and 2 bases from J, with 11 bases in between.

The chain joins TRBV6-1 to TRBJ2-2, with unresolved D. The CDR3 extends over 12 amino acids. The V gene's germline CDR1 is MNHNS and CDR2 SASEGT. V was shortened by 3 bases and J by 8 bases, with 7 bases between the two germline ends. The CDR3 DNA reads TGTGCCAGCAGTGACGGTTTAGGGGAGCTGTTTTTT. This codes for CASSDGLGELFF.

The CDR3 DNA follows: TGTGCCAGCAGTTTAACAGGAGGAGGTTCACCCCTCCACTTT. This sequence encodes CASSLTGGGSPLHF. The chain combines TRBV28 with TRBJ1-6; D is possibly TRBD1 (5 bases). The CDR3 consists of 14 residues. CDR1 is MDHEN and CDR2 is SYDVKM in the germline V gene. With 2 bases removed from V and 9 bases from J, the gap between germline ends came to 11 bases.

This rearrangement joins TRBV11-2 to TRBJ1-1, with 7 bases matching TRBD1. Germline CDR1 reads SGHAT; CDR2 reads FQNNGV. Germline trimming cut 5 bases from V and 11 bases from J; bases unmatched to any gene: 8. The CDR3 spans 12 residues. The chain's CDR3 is CASSPGGGRAFF. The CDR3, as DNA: TGTGCCAGCAGCCCAGGGGGGGGTCGGGCTTTCTTT.

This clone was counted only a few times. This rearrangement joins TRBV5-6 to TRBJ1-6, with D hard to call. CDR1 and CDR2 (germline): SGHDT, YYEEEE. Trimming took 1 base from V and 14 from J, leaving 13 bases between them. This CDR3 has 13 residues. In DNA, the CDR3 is TGTGCCAGCAGCTTGAATTTTCCCTCGGCCCTCCACTTT. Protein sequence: CASSLNFPSALHF.

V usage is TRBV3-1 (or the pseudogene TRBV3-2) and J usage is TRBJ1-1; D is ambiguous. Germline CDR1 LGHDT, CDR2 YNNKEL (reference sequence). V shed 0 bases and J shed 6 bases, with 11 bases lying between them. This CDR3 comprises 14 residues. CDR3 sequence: CASSQDPYRSEAFF. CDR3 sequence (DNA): TGTGCCAGCAGCCAAGATCCGTACCGGTCTGAAGCTTTCTTT.

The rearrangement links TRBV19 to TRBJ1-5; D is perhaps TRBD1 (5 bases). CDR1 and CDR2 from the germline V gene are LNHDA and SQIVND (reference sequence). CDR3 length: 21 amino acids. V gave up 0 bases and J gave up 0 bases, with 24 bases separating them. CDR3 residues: CASSIDYRLRGSSYSNQPQHF. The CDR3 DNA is TGTGCCAGTAGTATAGATTACCGTCTCCGGGGCAGCTCTTATAGCAATCAGCCCCAGCATTTT.

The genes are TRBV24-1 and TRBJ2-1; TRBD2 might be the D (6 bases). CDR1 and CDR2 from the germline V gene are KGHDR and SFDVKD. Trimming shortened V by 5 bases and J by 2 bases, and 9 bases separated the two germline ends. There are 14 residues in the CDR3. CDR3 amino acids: CATSGGLTYNEQFF. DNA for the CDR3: TGTGCCACCAGTGGTGGACTAACCTACAATGAGCAGTTCTTC.

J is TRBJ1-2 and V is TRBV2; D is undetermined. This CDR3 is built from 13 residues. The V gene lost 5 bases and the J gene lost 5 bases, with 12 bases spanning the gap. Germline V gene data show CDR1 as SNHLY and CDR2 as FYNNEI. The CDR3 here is CASSLNLNYGYTF. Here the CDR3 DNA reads TGTGCCAGCAGTCTGAACCTAAATTATGGCTACACCTTC.

This chain's CDR3 is CASSIPRARFAEAFF. The CDR3 region has the DNA TGTGCCAGCAGCATTCCCAGGGCCCGTTTCGCTGAAGCTTTCTTT. This chain joins TRBV28 and TRBJ1-1; weak D call: TRBD1 (5 bases). Germline V gene sequence: CDR1 MDHEN, CDR2 SYDVKM. V lost 6 bases, J lost 6 bases, and 20 bases lay in between. The length of the CDR3 is 15 residues.

The CDR3 DNA follows: TGTGCCATCAGTGCCATATCCGGGGGATACACAGATACGCAGTATTTT. The encoded protein is CAISAISGGYTDTQYF. The V gene is TRBV10-3, the J gene TRBJ2-3; D possibly corresponds to TRBD2 (6 bases). The germline gives CDR1 ENHRY, CDR2 SYGVKD. Trimming left V 4 bases short and J 2 bases short, with 16 bases between. The CDR3 has 16 amino acids.

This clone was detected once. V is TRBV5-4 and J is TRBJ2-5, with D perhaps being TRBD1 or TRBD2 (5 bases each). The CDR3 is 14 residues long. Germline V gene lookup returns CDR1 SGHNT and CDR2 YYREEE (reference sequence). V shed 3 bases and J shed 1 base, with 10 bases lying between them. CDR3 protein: CASSWGSGQETQYF. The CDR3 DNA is TGTGCCAGCAGCTGGGGGAGCGGCCAAGAGACCCAGTACTTC.